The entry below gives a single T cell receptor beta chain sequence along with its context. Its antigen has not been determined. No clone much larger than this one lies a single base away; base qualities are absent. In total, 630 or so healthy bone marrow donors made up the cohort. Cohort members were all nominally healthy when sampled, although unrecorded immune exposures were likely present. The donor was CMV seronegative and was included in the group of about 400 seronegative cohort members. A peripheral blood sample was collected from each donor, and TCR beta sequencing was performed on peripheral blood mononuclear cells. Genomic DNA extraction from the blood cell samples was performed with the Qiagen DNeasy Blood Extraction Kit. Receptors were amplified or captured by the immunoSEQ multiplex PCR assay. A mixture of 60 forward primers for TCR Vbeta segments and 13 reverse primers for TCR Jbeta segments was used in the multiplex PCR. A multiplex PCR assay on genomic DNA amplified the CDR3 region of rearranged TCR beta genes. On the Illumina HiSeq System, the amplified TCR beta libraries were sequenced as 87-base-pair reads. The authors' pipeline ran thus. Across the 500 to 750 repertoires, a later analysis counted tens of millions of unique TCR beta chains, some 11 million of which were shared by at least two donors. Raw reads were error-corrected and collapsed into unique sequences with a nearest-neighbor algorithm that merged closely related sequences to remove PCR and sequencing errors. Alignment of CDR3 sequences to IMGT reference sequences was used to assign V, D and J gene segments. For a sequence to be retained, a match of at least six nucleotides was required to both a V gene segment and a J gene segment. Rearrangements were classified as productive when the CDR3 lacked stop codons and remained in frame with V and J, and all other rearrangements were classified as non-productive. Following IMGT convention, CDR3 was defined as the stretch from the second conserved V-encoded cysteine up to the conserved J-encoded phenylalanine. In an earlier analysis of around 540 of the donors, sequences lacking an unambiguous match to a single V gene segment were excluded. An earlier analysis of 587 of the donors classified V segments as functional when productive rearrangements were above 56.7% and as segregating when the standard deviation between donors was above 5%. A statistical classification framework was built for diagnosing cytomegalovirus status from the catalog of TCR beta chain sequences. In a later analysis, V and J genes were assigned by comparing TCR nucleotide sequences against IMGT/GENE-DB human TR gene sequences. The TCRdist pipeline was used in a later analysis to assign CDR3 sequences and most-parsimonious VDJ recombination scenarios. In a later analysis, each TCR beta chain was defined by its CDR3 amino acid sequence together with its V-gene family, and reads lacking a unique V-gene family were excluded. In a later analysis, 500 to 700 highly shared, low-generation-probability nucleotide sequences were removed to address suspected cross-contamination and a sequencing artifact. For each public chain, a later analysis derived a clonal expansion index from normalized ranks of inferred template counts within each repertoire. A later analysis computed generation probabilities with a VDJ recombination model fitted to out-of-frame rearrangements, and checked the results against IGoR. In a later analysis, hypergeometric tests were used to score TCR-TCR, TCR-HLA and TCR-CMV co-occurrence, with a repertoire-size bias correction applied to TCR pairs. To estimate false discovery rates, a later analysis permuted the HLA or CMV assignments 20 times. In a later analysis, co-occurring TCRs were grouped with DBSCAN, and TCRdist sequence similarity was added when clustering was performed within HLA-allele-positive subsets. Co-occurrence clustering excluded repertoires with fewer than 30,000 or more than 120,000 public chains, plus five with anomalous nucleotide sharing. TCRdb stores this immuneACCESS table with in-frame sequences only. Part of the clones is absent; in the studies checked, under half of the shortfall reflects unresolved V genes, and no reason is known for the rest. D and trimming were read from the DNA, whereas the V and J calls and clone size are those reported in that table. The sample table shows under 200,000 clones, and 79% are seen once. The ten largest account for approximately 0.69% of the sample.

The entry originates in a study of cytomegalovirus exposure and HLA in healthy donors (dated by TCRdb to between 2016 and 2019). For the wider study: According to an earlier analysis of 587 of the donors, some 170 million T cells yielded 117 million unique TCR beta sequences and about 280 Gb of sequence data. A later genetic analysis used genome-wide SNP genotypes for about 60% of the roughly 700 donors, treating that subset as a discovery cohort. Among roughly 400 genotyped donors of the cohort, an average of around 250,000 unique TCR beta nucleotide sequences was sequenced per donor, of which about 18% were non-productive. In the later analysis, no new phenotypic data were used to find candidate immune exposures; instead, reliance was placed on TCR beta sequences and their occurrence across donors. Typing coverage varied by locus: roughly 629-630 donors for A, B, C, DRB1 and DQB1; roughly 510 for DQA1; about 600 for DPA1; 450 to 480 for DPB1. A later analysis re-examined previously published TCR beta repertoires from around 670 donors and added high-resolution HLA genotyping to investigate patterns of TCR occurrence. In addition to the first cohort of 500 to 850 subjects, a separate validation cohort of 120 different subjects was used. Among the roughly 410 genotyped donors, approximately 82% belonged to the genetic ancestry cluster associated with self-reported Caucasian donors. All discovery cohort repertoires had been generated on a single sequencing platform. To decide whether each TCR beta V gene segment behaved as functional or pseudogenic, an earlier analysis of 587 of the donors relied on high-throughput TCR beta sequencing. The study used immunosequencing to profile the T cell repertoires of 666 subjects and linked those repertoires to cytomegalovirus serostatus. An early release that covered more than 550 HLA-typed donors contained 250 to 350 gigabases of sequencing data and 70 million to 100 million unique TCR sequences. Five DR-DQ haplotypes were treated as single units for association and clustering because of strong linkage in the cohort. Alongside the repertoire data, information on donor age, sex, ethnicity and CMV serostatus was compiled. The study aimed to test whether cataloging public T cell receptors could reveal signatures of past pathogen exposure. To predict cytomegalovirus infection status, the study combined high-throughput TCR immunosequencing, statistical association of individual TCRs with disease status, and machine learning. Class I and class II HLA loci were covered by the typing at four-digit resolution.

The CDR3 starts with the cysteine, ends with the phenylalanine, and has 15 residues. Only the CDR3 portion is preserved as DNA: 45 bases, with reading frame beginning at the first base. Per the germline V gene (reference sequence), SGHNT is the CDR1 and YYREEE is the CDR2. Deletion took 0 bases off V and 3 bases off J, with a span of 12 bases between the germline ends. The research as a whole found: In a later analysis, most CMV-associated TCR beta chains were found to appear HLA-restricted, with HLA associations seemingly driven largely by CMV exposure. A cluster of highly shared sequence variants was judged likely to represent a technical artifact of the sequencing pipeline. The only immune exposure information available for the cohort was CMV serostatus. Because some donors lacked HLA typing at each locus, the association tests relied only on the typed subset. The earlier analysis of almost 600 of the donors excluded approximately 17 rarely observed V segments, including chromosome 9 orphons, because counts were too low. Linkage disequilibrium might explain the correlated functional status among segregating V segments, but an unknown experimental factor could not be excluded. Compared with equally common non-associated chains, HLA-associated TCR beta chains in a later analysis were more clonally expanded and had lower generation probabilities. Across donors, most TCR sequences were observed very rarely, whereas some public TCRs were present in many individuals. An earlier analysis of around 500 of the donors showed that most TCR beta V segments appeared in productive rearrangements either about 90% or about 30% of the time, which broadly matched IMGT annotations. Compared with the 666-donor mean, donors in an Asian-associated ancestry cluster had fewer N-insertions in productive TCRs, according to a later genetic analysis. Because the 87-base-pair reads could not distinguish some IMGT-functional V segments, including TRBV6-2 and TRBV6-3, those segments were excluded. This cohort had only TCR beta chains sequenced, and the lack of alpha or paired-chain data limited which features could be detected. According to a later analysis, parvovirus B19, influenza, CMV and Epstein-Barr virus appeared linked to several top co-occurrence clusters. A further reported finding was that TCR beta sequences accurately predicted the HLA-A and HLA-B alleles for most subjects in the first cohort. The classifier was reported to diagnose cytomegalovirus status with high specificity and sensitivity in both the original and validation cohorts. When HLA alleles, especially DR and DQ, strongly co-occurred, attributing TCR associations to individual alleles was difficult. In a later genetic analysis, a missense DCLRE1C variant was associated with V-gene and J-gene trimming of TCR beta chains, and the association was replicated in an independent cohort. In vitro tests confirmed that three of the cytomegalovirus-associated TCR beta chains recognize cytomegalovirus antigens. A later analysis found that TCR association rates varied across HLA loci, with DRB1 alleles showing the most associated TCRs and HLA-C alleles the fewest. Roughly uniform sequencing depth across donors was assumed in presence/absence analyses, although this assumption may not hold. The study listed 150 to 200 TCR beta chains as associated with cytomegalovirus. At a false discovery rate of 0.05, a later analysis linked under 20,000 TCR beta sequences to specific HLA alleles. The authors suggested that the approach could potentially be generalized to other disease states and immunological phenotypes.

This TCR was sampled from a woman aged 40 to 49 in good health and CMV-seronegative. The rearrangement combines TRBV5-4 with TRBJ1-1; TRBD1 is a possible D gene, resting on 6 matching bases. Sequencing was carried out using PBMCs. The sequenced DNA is TGTGCCAGCAGCTTGGCCGGGCAGGGGTACACTGAAGCTTTCTTT. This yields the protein CASSLAGQGYTEAFF.